This is a list of T cell receptor beta chains from one sample in a study of CXCR3-negative and CXCR3-positive naive CD8 T cells. TCRdb reprocessed the 5' RACE reads and reports one entry per CDR3 protein, with no DNA. In all, the sample yields thousands of distinct CDR3 sequences. Sequencing was carried out using naive CXCR3+ CD8+ T cells from blood. All receptors derive from a human donor in good health. Some clones in this sample may be carry-over from other donors' samples. CDR3s include the opening cysteine and the closing phenylalanine or tryptophan. The size field is filled for only some rows; it gives once, few, many or a size class.

medium-sized	TRBJ2-5	TRBV29-1	CSVDSGPQETQYF
medium-sized	TRBJ2-7	TRBV7-8	CASSEAVYEQYF
NA	TRBJ1-1	TRBV20-1	CSARTQGNTEAFF
NA	TRBJ2-5	TRBV19	CASGEQGQETQYF
medium-sized	TRBJ2-1	TRBV19	CASSIAGRRDNEQFF
NA	TRBJ2-3	TRBV7-2	CASSLGTSPTDTQYF
NA	TRBJ2-1	TRBV29-1	CSVGKTGALGEQFF
medium-sized	TRBJ1-5	TRBV6-5	CASSYAGVDQPQHF
NA	TRBJ2-1	TRBV6-2/TRBV6-3	CASRGGLALNEQFF
NA	TRBJ2-3	TRBV29-1	CSGSECLTDTQYF
NA	TRBJ2-1	TRBV4-1	CASSQEGAGRGDEQFF
medium-sized	TRBJ2-7	TRBV10-3	CAISESGLAALAGIF
medium-sized	TRBJ1-2	TRBV20-1	CSAVDRDRGRGGYTF
NA	TRBJ1-1	TRBV4-3	CASSQVVVGTGHTEAFF
NA	TRBJ1-1	TRBV29-1	CSALENTEAFF
medium-sized	TRBJ1-3	TRBV29-1	CSAELQGNTIYF
medium-sized	TRBJ2-3	TRBV7-9	CASSFQHTTRRSTDTQYF
medium-sized	TRBJ2-7	TRBV24-1	CATSQGAYEQYF
NA	TRBJ2-5	TRBV7-9	CASRPWDGGTQYF
NA	TRBJ2-7	TRBV7-9	CASSLGRSSYEQYF
NA	TRBJ2-1	TRBV7-9	CASSLRDRNEQFF
medium-sized	TRBJ1-2	TRBV29-1	CSVDPGDSYGYTF
NA	TRBJ2-7	TRBV14	CASSQGLGSDSSYEQYF
medium-sized	TRBJ2-1	TRBV4-1	CASSQDTPASGGAYNEQFF
NA	TRBJ2-1	TRBV20-1	CSARDRLAGGDEQFF
medium-sized	TRBJ2-5	TRBV18	CASSPPEETQYF
NA	TRBJ2-3	TRBV18	CASSHLGQGGSTDTQYF
medium-sized	TRBJ2-3	TRBV11-2	CASSLPERGPSTDTQYF
medium-sized	TRBJ1-1	TRBV5-1	CASSIESAFTEAFF